This is a list of T cell receptor beta chains from one sample in a study of siplizumab effects on memory and regulatory T cells. The method was immunoSEQ multiplex PCR; TCRdb's version includes in-frame clones alone and lacks a portion of them. Of about 87,000 clones listed, 90% were seen once; the top ten hold 15%. Sequencing input: CD4+ T cells sorted from blood. These receptors originate from a human donor in good health. Each CDR3 is given with its conserved first and last residue. The order of the fields is V gene, D gene, clone size, J gene, CDR3 protein, CDR3 DNA. The D gene is left open where the match is weak. Clone size is given for some rows only: seen once, a few or many times, or a class if the clone is expanded.

TRBV4-1,TRBD1,.,TRBJ1-4,CASSRTRDSEKLFF,TGCGCCAGCAGCCGCACCAGGGACAGTGAAAAACTGTTTTTT
TRBV30,.,.,TRBJ1-4,CAWRQGLNEKLFF,TGTGCCTGGAGACAGGGTCTGAATGAAAAACTGTTTTTT
TRBV5-1,.,.,TRBJ2-3,CASKSGGASDTQYF,TGCGCCAGCAAGAGCGGAGGGGCGTCAGATACGCAGTATTTT
TRBV11-2,.,.,TRBJ2-7,CASSLDIATRGQYF,TGTGCCAGCAGCTTAGATATAGCAACCCGTGGGCAGTACTTC
TRBV15,.,.,TRBJ1-4,CATSPGASNEKLFF,TGTGCCACCAGCCCAGGGGCTAGCAATGAAAAACTGTTTTTT
TRBV5-1,.,few,TRBJ1-1,CASSLRQGAEAFF,TGCGCCAGCAGCTTGCGGCAGGGCGCTGAAGCTTTCTTT
TRBV28,.,.,TRBJ2-5,CASSLPRGGRETQYF,TGTGCCAGCAGTTTACCCAGGGGAGGCAGGGAGACCCAGTACTTC
TRBV7-2,TRBD2,.,TRBJ2-7,CASSVGLAGGSEQYF,TGTGCCAGCAGCGTGGGACTAGCGGGAGGGTCCGAGCAGTACTTC
TRBV5-5,.,once,TRBJ1-5,CASSLRALDSLGQPQHF,TGTGCCAGCAGCTTGAGGGCCCTGGACAGTCTCGGGCAGCCCCAGCATTTT
TRBV19,TRBD1,once,TRBJ2-2,CASRDRGSANTGELFF,TGTGCCAGTAGGGACAGGGGGAGCGCGAACACCGGGGAGCTGTTTTTT
TRBV7-2,.,.,TRBJ2-7,CASSPLGSGTLYEQYF,TGTGCCAGCAGCCCCCTTGGGAGCGGCACGCTCTACGAGCAGTACTTC
TRBV5-1,TRBD1,.,TRBJ2-6,CASRQGASGANVLTF,TGCGCCAGCAGACAGGGGGCGTCTGGGGCCAACGTCCTGACTTTC
TRBV30,TRBD1,.,TRBJ2-7,CAWTAGGEQYF,TGTGCCTGGACGGCAGGGGGAGAGCAGTACTTC
TRBV5-1,.,.,TRBJ1-1,CASSLEPQGSNTEAFF,TGCGCCAGCAGCTTGGAACCTCAGGGTTCGAACACTGAAGCTTTCTTT
TRBV4-3,.,.,TRBJ2-4,CASSQGGTKNIQYF,TGCGCCAGCAGCCAAGGTGGCACCAAAAACATTCAGTACTTC
TRBV7-2,.,.,TRBJ2-2,CASSSGIGDETGELFF,TGTGCCAGCAGTTCCGGGATTGGGGATGAAACCGGGGAGCTGTTTTTT
TRBV11-3,.,.,TRBJ2-2,CASSPADNTGELFF,TGTGCCAGCAGCCCGGCCGACAACACCGGGGAGCTGTTTTTT
TRBV5-6,TRBD2,.,TRBJ2-3,CASSALAGSTDTQYF,TGTGCCAGCAGCGCCCTAGCGGGGAGCACAGATACGCAGTATTTT
TRBV30,.,.,TRBJ1-6,CAWGRMGSPLHF,TGTGCCTGGGGACGGATGGGGTCACCCCTCCACTTT
TRBV10-3,TRBD1,.,TRBJ2-3,CAISTRQGTGTDTQYF,TGTGCCATCAGCACAAGACAGGGGACGGGGACAGATACGCAGTATTTT
TRBV6-6,TRBD1,.,TRBJ2-7,CASSYPDRGNEQYF,TGTGCCAGCAGTTACCCGGACAGGGGAAACGAGCAGTACTTC
TRBV10-3,.,.,TRBJ1-1,CAISILGNTEAFF,TGTGCCATCAGTATCTTGGGGAACACTGAAGCTTTCTTT
TRBV10-1,TRBD2,few,TRBJ2-7,CASSAIRAGLSSYEQYF,TGCGCCAGCAGTGCGATCAGAGCGGGATTAAGCTCCTACGAGCAGTACTTC
TRBV7-9,.,once,TRBJ2-7,CASSPGSYEQYF,TGTGCCAGCAGCCCCGGGTCCTACGAGCAGTACTTC
TRBV9,TRBD2,.,TRBJ2-5,CASSVVVAGVETQYF,TGTGCCAGCAGCGTAGTGGTAGCGGGAGTAGAGACCCAGTACTTC
TRBV10-1,TRBD2,.,TRBJ2-7,CASSEVELAGDLYEQYF,TGCGCCAGCAGTGAGGTGGAACTAGCGGGAGATCTCTACGAGCAGTACTTC
TRBV7-6,.,once,TRBJ1-5,CASSLRPSNQPQHF,TGTGCCAGCAGCTTAAGACCAAGCAATCAGCCCCAGCATTTT
TRBV19,TRBD1,.,TRBJ2-7,CASSIGGTGGTYEQYF,TGTGCCAGTAGTATCGGGGGGACAGGGGGAACCTACGAGCAGTACTTC
TRBV2,TRBD1,.,TRBJ2-5,CASRRQGGQETQYF,TGTGCCAGCAGAAGACAGGGGGGCCAAGAGACCCAGTACTTC
TRBV7-8,.,.,TRBJ1-2,CASSTGRLDGYTF,TGTGCCAGCAGCACGGGACGGTTGGATGGCTACACCTTC
TRBV9,TRBD2,.,TRBJ2-1,CASSVGTGLAGNEQFF,TGTGCCAGCAGCGTAGGGACGGGACTAGCGGGCAATGAGCAGTTCTTC
TRBV18,.,.,TRBJ1-1,CASRTGNLRAFF,TGTGCCAGCCGAACAGGGAACCTTCGAGCTTTCTTT
TRBV7-9,TRBD1,once,TRBJ2-7,CASSLNRGYEQYF,TGTGCCAGCAGCCTAAACAGGGGGTACGAGCAGTACTTC
TRBV5-6,.,.,TRBJ1-6,CASSLGAGLGDSPLHF,TGTGCCAGCAGCTTGGGTGCCGGGCTCGGCGATTCACCCCTCCACTTT
TRBV6-5,TRBD1,.,TRBJ1-2,CASSRDSQDGYTF,TGTGCCAGCAGCCGGGACAGCCAGGATGGCTACACCTTC
TRBV15,.,.,TRBJ1-1,CATSRDRGQAEAFF,TGTGCCACCAGCAGAGACCGGGGCCAGGCTGAAGCTTTCTTT
TRBV5-1,.,.,TRBJ2-5,CASSLELEETQYF,TGCGCCAGCAGCCTGGAACTCGAAGAGACCCAGTACTTC
TRBV5-5,.,.,TRBJ2-5,CASSLFSLDRVAKTQYF,.
TRBV4-1,.,.,TRBJ2-5,CASSQDWASLSRETQYF,TGCGCCAGCAGCCAAGATTGGGCCAGCCTCTCAAGAGAGACCCAGTACTTC
TRBV25-1,.,.,TRBJ2-1,CASSFRDLEGGQFF,TGTGCCAGCAGCTTCCGGGACCTCGAGGGCGGGCAGTTCTTC
TRBV6-5,.,.,TRBJ2-7,CASSRSYEQYF,TGTGCCAGTTCACGGAGCTACGAGCAGTACTTC
TRBV27,TRBD2,once,TRBJ2-1,CASLKQMGLAGYNEQFF,TGTGCCAGCTTAAAACAAATGGGACTAGCGGGATACAATGAGCAGTTCTTC
TRBV18,TRBD1,.,TRBJ1-5,CASSRRSGTATQPQHF,TGTGCCAGCTCACGGCGATCCGGGACAGCTACACAGCCCCAGCATTTT
TRBV16,TRBD1,few,TRBJ2-3,CASSQDRGRTDTQYF,TGTGCCAGCAGCCAGGACAGGGGGAGGACAGATACGCAGTATTTT
TRBV9,.,once,TRBJ2-5,CASSQVGGHDLEETQYF,TGTGCCAGCAGCCAGGTCGGGGGGCACGACCTAGAGGAGACCCAGTACTTC
TRBV5-1,.,.,TRBJ1-1,CASSLGVRATEAFF,TGCGCCAGCAGCTTAGGGGTCAGGGCCACTGAAGCTTTCTTT